Presented here are 30 T cell receptor beta chains from one specimen sequenced in a study of technical replicates of blood from a few donors. TCRdb's copy holds only in-frame clones and misses some; the assay was immunoSEQ multiplex PCR. The data hold about 80,000 clones, with roughly 90% observed a single time. Sequencing was carried out using T cells isolated from PBMCs. The source is a human donor in good health.

The V gene is TRBV5-1, the J gene TRBJ2-1; TRBD2 agrees at 10 bases. The CDR3 is 16 residues long. V gave up 4 bases and J gave up 7 bases; unmatched junction bases: 11. Germline CDR1 reads SGHRS; CDR2 reads YFSETQ. The CDR3 sequence: CASSPSGRALWNEQFF. Written as DNA, the CDR3 is TGCGCCAGCAGCCCCAGCGGGAGGGCCTTATGGAATGAGCAGTTCTTC.

This clone was observed a single time. The V call is TRBV7-2, the J call TRBJ2-1, with 7 positions matching TRBD2. V shed 3 bases and J 6 bases; nucleotides not matched to a gene: 8. Germline V gene sequence: CDR1 SGHTA, CDR2 FQGNSA. The length of the CDR3 is 15 residues. The CDR3 protein is CASSFPGLGSNEQFF. CDR3 DNA: TGTGCCAGCAGCTTTCCCGGACTAGGGTCCAATGAGCAGTTCTTC.

This clone appeared once. V is TRBV4-3 and J is TRBJ2-5, with 9 bases fitting TRBD2. This CDR3 is 16 amino acids long. The J segment lost 5 bases and the V segment lost 0 bases, leaving 7 bases of the junction unmatched. Germline CDR1 LGHNA, CDR2 YSLEER. CDR3 DNA: TGCGCCAGCAGCCAAGATCCCGGACTAGCGTTGGAGACCCAGTACTTC. Residues: CASSQDPGLALETQYF.

The chain employs TRBV18 and TRBJ2-1; a possible D gene is TRBD2 (5 bases). Per germline, CDR1 KGHSH and CDR2 LQKENI. This CDR3 comprises 15 residues. V gave up 2 bases and J gave up 5 bases, with 13 bases separating them. The DNA of the CDR3 is TGTGCCAGCTCACCAATAGGACTCTGGGACAATGAGCAGTTCTTC. Its translation is CASSPIGLWDNEQFF.

The V and J genes are TRBV2 and TRBJ1-5; D gene ambiguous. The V gene lost 2 bases and the J gene lost 5 bases, with 10 bases spanning the gap. This CDR3 region has 14 residues. Germline CDR1 SNHLY, CDR2 FYNNEI. The CDR3, as DNA: TGTGCCAGCAGTGAATCCCAGGTTGATCAGCCCCAGCATTTT. It is translated as CASSESQVDQPQHF.

The chain is built from TRBV4-1 and TRBJ2-3; tentative D call: TRBD2 (6 bases). This CDR3 has 15 residues. Germline V gene lookup returns CDR1 MGHRA and CDR2 YSYEKL. Trimming stripped 4 bases from V and 5 bases from J, with 16 bases between. The CDR3 spells CASSPQGGAGDTQYF. DNA of the CDR3: TGCGCCAGCAGCCCGCAGGGCGGGGCGGGAGATACGCAGTATTTT.

The chain combines TRBV4-1 with TRBJ2-7, with 10 bases identical to TRBD1. Trimming at V came to 4 bases and at J to 3 bases, leaving 3 bases not matched to a gene. The CDR3 is 14 residues long. Germline values: CDR1 MGHRA, CDR2 YSYEKL. CDR3 nucleotides: TGCGCCAGCAGCCCCGGACAGGGGGACTACGAGCAGTACTTC. This gives the protein CASSPGQGDYEQYF.

This chain connects TRBV4-1 to TRBJ2-1; the match to TRBD2 covers 8 bases. V was pared by 8 bases and J by 9 bases, with 3 bases of the junction left unmatched. The CDR3 spans 11 residues. Germline V lookup: CDR1 MGHRA, CDR2 YSYEKL. The CDR3 sequence: CASRGGGEQFF. The CDR3 DNA reads TGCGCCAGCCGGGGGGGCGGTGAGCAGTTCTTC.

V is TRBV7-2 and J is TRBJ2-7, with 11 bases identical to TRBD2. This CDR3 contains 15 residues. Trimming removed 5 bases from V and 4 bases from J; junction bases left unmatched: 7. Germline V gene lookup returns CDR1 SGHTA and CDR2 FQGNSA. The CDR3 spells CASSGRLAGYYEQYF. DNA of the CDR3: TGTGCCAGCAGCGGACGACTAGCGGGATATTACGAGCAGTACTTC.

V and J are TRBV7-9 and TRBJ2-7; 7 nucleotides agree with TRBD2. Germline CDR1 and CDR2: SEHNR and FQNEAQ (reference sequence). The CDR3 has 15 amino acids. J was trimmed by 2 bases and V by 5 bases; bases with no gene match: 9. The CDR3 spells CASSPRAGNTYEQYF. CDR3 nucleotide sequence: TGTGCCAGCAGCCCAAGAGCGGGAAACACCTACGAGCAGTACTTC.

CDR3 nucleotide sequence: TGTGCCAGCAGTGGACTAGCGGGCCGGGAGACCCAGTACTTC. Amino acids: CASSGLAGRETQYF. V and J are TRBV28 and TRBJ2-5; TRBD2 aligns across 11 bases. Per germline, CDR1 MDHEN and CDR2 SYDVKM. The trim removed 5 bases at V and 5 bases at J, leaving 4 bases unmatched. CDR3 length: 14 amino acids.

The V and J genes are TRBV7-2 and TRBJ2-1; D is possibly TRBD2 (6 bases). The V end lost 5 bases, the J end lost 4 bases, and 12 bases lay between the germline ends. This CDR3 has 14 residues. Germline CDR1 reads SGHTA; CDR2 reads FQGNSA. The CDR3 is CASSPGLAYNEQFF. CDR3 nucleotide sequence: TGTGCCAGCAGCCCCGGGCTAGCGTACAATGAGCAGTTCTTC.

V is TRBV18 and J is TRBJ2-1, with 9 bases that match TRBD1. Trimming at V came to 5 bases and at J to 8 bases, leaving 10 bases not matched to a gene. Germline CDR1 and CDR2: KGHSH and LQKENI. The CDR3 length is 15 residues. The CDR3, as DNA: TGTGCCAGCTCAGCCGGGACAGGGAGTATCTATGAGCAGTTCTTC. Its translation is CASSAGTGSIYEQFF.

The V and J genes are TRBV10-3 and TRBJ2-5; 9 bases agree with TRBD1. The germline CDR1 and CDR2 sequences are ENHRY and SYGVKD. This CDR3 has 13 residues. The V segment lost 10 bases and the J segment 4 bases; nucleotides outside the gene matches: 7. CDR3 region: CATGQGLTETQYF. The DNA of the CDR3 is TGTGCCACCGGACAGGGGTTAACAGAGACCCAGTACTTC.

This rearrangement joins TRBV30 to TRBJ1-1; tentative D call: TRBD1 (5 bases). Trimming cost V 2 bases and J 0 bases, with 7 bases left between them. Germline-derived CDR1 and CDR2 are GTSNPN and SVGIG (reference sequence). The CDR3 spans 13 residues. CDR3 bases: TGTGCCTGGAGTACAGGTATGAACACTGAAGCTTTCTTT. Translated, it gives CAWSTGMNTEAFF.

This rearrangement joins TRBV7-8 to TRBJ2-7; a weak D match, TRBD1 (6 bases). CDR1 and CDR2 from the germline V gene are SGHVS and FQNEAQ. V gave up 5 bases and J gave up 6 bases, with 11 bases separating them. The length of the CDR3 is 12 residues. This chain's CDR3 is CASSPDRIEQYF. CDR3 DNA: TGTGCCAGCAGCCCGGACAGAATCGAGCAGTACTTC.

CDR3 DNA sequence: TGTGCCAGCAGCGGTACCGGGACAGGGTTAGGAGAGCAGTACTTC. Protein: CASSGTGTGLGEQYF. The chain is built from TRBV5-4 and TRBJ2-7; 9 bases match TRBD1. Germline CDR1 SGHNT, CDR2 YYREEE (reference sequence). The CDR3 runs to 15 residues. V lost 4 bases to trimming and J lost 7 bases; unmatched junction nucleotides: 12. Using reference TRBV5-4 and TRBJ2-7 for the parts outside the CDR3, the full variable domain is ETGVTQSPTHLIKTRGQQVTLRCSSQSGHNTVSWYQQALGQGPQFIFQYYREEENGRGNFPPRFSGLQFPNYSSELNVNALELDDSALYLCASSGTGTGLGEQYFGPGTRLTVT.

The rearrangement uses TRBV2 and TRBJ1-3; 8 bases are shared with TRBD1. V trimming: 2 bases; J trimming: 4 bases; junction bases outside the gene matches: 4. The CDR3 is 15 residues long. Germline values: CDR1 SNHLY, CDR2 FYNNEI. The CDR3 region is CASSEQGAPGNTIYF. For the CDR3, the DNA is TGTGCCAGCAGTGAACAGGGGGCGCCCGGAAACACCATATATTTT.

The chain couples TRBV4-3 to TRBJ2-3; D might be TRBD2 (5 bases). Germline V gives CDR1 LGHNA, CDR2 YSLEER. The length of the CDR3 is 14 residues. V lost 0 bases to trimming and J lost 2 bases, with 6 bases between them. CDR3 sequence (DNA): TGCGCCAGCAGCCAAGAGGACTCCACAGATACGCAGTATTTT. This translates into CASSQEDSTDTQYF.

CDR3: CASSLRQGAGYEQYF. The CDR3 nucleotides are TGCGCCAGCAGCCTCAGACAGGGGGCAGGGTACGAGCAGTACTTC. The chain has TRBV4-1 and TRBJ2-7, with 10 bases lining up with TRBD1. Germline V gene sequence: CDR1 MGHRA, CDR2 YSYEKL. This CDR3 is built from 15 residues. V was pared by 4 bases and J by 4 bases, with 7 bases of the junction left unmatched.

This clone has just a few counts. The rearrangement links TRBV5-1 to TRBJ1-1, with TRBD1 as a possible D gene (5 bases). V lost 1 base and J lost 7, with 14 bases in between. Germline CDR1 SGHRS, CDR2 YFSETQ. The CDR3 loop spans 14 amino acids. The CDR3 nucleotides are TGCGCCAGCAGCTTGACTGTTGGGGGGAATGAAGCTTTCTTT. Its translation: CASSLTVGGNEAFF. The variable domain in full, with the rest retrieved from reference TRBV5-1 and TRBJ1-1, is KAGVTQTPRYLIKTRGQQVTLSCSPISGHRSVSWYQQTPGQGLQFLFEYFSETQRNKGNFPGRFSGRQFSNSRSEMNVSTLELGDSALYLCASSLTVGGNEAFFGQGTRLTVV.

The CDR3 loop reads CASSPFETYEQYF. CDR3 DNA: TGTGCCAGCAGTCCTTTTGAGACCTACGAGCAGTACTTC. The rearrangement uses TRBV28 and TRBJ2-7; D remains ambiguous. The CDR3 is 13 amino acids. CDR1 and CDR2 (germline): MDHEN, SYDVKM. With 5 bases removed from V and 2 bases from J, the gap between germline ends came to 10 bases.

The V gene is TRBV9, the J gene TRBJ2-7, with a tentative D call TRBD1 (6 bases). The germline V gene has CDR1 SGDLS and CDR2 YYNGEE. The CDR3 covers 14 residues. V was pared by 4 bases and J by 0 bases, with 11 bases between. The CDR3 DNA reads as TGTGCCAGCAGCACGGGACAAAACTCCTACGAGCAGTACTTC. It is translated as CASSTGQNSYEQYF.

Only one count was recorded for this clone. The rearrangement joins TRBV13 to TRBJ2-7, with TRBD2 matching 8 bases. Germline CDR1 reads PRHDT; CDR2 reads FYEKMQ (reference sequence). V was pared by 8 bases and J by 2 bases, with 8 bases of the junction left unmatched. The CDR3 spans 14 residues. CDR3 nucleotide sequence: TGTGCCAGCTTGAAGCGGGAGACCACCTACGAGCAGTACTTC. Translated: CASLKRETTYEQYF.

The rearrangement joins TRBV28 to TRBJ1-5, with a possible D match to TRBD1 (5 bases). CDR1 is MDHEN, CDR2 SYDVKM, per germline. The CDR3 contains 16 residues. V was cut by 1 base and J by 3 bases, with 13 bases left in between. The CDR3 is CASSLLWKGLNQPQHF. The CDR3 coding sequence is TGTGCCAGCAGTTTATTATGGAAGGGGCTCAATCAGCCCCAGCATTTT.

The chain has TRBV4-1 and TRBJ2-1; D is possibly TRBD1 (6 bases). Trimming left V 1 base short and J 8 bases short, with 9 bases between. This CDR3 region has 13 residues. Per the germline V gene, CDR1 is MGHRA and CDR2 is YSYEKL. DNA of the CDR3: TGCGCCAGCAGCCAAGGGCCAGGGGATGAGCAGTTCTTC. As protein: CASSQGPGDEQFF.

CDR3 loop: CSVEDQAIFYGYTF. In nucleotides, the CDR3 is TGCAGCGTTGAAGATCAGGCCATCTTCTATGGCTACACCTTC. The rearrangement joins TRBV29-1 to TRBJ1-2; no clear D. The CDR3 contains 14 residues. V was cut by 0 bases and J by 4 bases, with 12 bases left in between. In germline, CDR1 is SQVTM, CDR2 ANQGSEA.

The chain joins TRBV5-1 to TRBJ1-3; D not resolved. V lost 4 bases, J lost 0 bases, and 8 bases lay in between. CDR3 length: 14 amino acids. CDR1 SGHRS and CDR2 YFSETQ come from the germline V gene. Here the CDR3 reads CASSIGSSGNTIYF. As DNA, the CDR3 is TGCGCCAGCAGCATAGGGAGCTCTGGAAACACCATATATTTT. The variable domain in full, completed from reference TRBV5-1 and TRBJ1-3, reads KAGVTQTPRYLIKTRGQQVTLSCSPISGHRSVSWYQQTPGQGLQFLFEYFSETQRNKGNFPGRFSGRQFSNSRSEMNVSTLELGDSALYLCASSIGSSGNTIYFGEGSWLTVV.

V is TRBV7-8 and J is TRBJ2-1, with D maybe TRBD2 (6 bases). The CDR3 loop spans 13 amino acids. Trimming took off 4 bases at V and 5 bases at J, with 9 bases between the two ends. Germline loops: CDR1 SGHVS, CDR2 FQNEAQ. CDR3 protein: CASSWREDNEQFF. The CDR3 DNA sequence: TGTGCCAGCAGCTGGCGGGAAGACAATGAGCAGTTCTTC. The full variable domain, completed using reference TRBV7-8 and TRBJ2-1, is GAGVSQSPRYKVAKRGQDVALRCDPISGHVSLFWYQQALGQGPEFLTYFQNEAQLDKSGLPSDRFFAERPEGSVSTLKIQRTQQEDSAVYLCASSWREDNEQFFGPGTRLTVL.

This clone was seen more than once but under ten times. The chain joins TRBV2 to TRBJ2-7; D is perhaps TRBD2 (5 bases). The length of the CDR3 is 14 residues. In germline, CDR1 is SNHLY, CDR2 FYNNEI. The V end lost 10 bases, the J end lost 1 base, and 17 bases lay between the germline ends. CDR3 sequence reads: CAIDVNGVSYEQYF. Here the CDR3 DNA reads TGTGCCATCGATGTTAACGGGGTTTCCTACGAGCAGTACTTC.